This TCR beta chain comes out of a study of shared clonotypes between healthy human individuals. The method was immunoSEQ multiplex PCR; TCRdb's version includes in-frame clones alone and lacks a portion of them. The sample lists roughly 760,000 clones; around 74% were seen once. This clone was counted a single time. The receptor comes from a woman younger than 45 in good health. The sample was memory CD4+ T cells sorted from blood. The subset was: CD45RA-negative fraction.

DNA of the CDR3: TGTGCCATTAGAAGGGGGGCTCTTGGGCCCCAGCATTTT. It translates to CAIRRGALGPQHF. This rearrangement joins TRBV28 to TRBJ1-5; weak D call: TRBD1 (6 bases). The CDR3 extends over 13 amino acids. Trimming removed 10 bases at V and 9 bases at J, with 19 bases between. Germline-derived CDR1 and CDR2 are MDHEN and SYDVKM.